This TCR beta chain appears in the sequencing data of a study of cytomegalovirus exposure and HLA in healthy donors. The PCR employed 60 Vbeta primers together with 13 Jbeta primers. Sequenced by immunoSEQ multiplex PCR; TCRdb stores in-frame clones only, minus some. The table records more than 150,000 clones, roughly 77% of them present only once. The CDR3 totals 16 residues. V gave up 1 base and J gave up 9 bases; unmatched junction bases: 11. Germline loops: CDR1 SGHTA, CDR2 FQGNSA. This clone was counted only a few times. Sequenced: PBMCs. The genes are TRBV7-2 and TRBJ2-1; TRBD2 agrees at 8 bases. The sequence was obtained from a woman in her fifties or sixties in good health and CMV-seropositive. The CDR3 sequence: CASSLVGSGAVGEQFF. The CDR3 DNA is TGTGCCAGCAGCTTAGTAGGTAGCGGGGCCGTGGGTGAGCAGTTCTTC. The full variable domain, its missing parts supplied by reference TRBV7-2 and TRBJ2-1, is GAGVSQSPSNKVTEKGKDVELRCDPISGHTALYWYRQSLGQGLEFLIYFQGNSAPDKSGLPSDRFSAERTGGSVSTLTIQRTQQEDSAVYLCASSLVGSGAVGEQFFGPGTRLTVL.